The 12 T cell receptor beta chains listed next were all sequenced from one sample in a study of blood T cell repertoires in COVID-19. Profiling relied on immunoSEQ multiplex PCR, and the TCRdb table lists in-frame clones only, not all of them. The sample has under 300,000 clones; approximately 79% are singletons. Sequencing was done on a sample of peripheral blood. All receptors come from a middle-aged woman with active or convalescent COVID-19.

The chain couples TRBV5-6 to TRBJ1-5; tentative D call: TRBD1 (6 bases). CDR1 SGHDT and CDR2 YYEEEE come from the germline V gene. Trimming stripped 4 bases from V and 4 bases from J, with 15 bases between. The CDR3 length is 15 residues. CDR3 sequence reads: CASSLGQGQNQPQHF. The CDR3 DNA is TGTGCCAGCAGCCTTGGTCAGGGGCAAAATCAGCCCCAGCATTTT.

The V and J genes are TRBV5-1 and TRBJ1-6, with D tentatively TRBD1 (6 bases). The CDR3 length is 14 residues. Germline CDR1 SGHRS, CDR2 YFSETQ. V dropped 4 bases and J dropped 7 bases, with 12 bases sitting between them. This CDR3 reads CASSLRTENSPLHF. In nucleotides, the CDR3 is TGCGCCAGCAGCCTGCGGACAGAAAATTCACCCCTCCACTTT.

Here the CDR3 reads CASSSGEGSNYGYTF. The CDR3, as DNA: TGCGCCAGCAGCTCGGGCGAAGGGAGTAACTATGGCTACACCTTC. The chain is built from TRBV5-1 and TRBJ1-2; D call uncertain. V was clipped by 3 bases and J by 1 base, with 13 bases between them. The CDR3 totals 15 residues. The germline CDR1 and CDR2 sequences are SGHRS and YFSETQ. Looking up the rest from reference TRBV5-1 and TRBJ1-2 gives the full variable domain: KAGVTQTPRYLIKTRGQQVTLSCSPISGHRSVSWYQQTPGQGLQFLFEYFSETQRNKGNFPGRFSGRQFSNSRSEMNVSTLELGDSALYLCASSSGEGSNYGYTFGSGTRLTVV.

The CDR3 loop is CATGLAGGSTDTQYF. The CDR3 bases are TGCGCCACAGGACTAGCGGGGGGAAGCACAGATACGCAGTATTTT. V usage is TRBV5-1 and J usage is TRBJ2-3; 14 nucleotides line up with TRBD2. Trimming took 9 bases from V and 0 from J; bases not matched to a gene: 3. The CDR3 extends over 15 amino acids. Per germline, CDR1 SGHRS and CDR2 YFSETQ.

V usage is TRBV10-3 and J usage is TRBJ2-3, with D possibly being TRBD2 (6 bases). V shed 3 bases and J shed 2 bases, with 6 bases lying between them. Per germline, CDR1 ENHRY and CDR2 SYGVKD. This CDR3 contains 13 residues. The chain's CDR3 is CAISELATDTQYF. The DNA for the CDR3 is TGTGCCATCAGTGAACTAGCCACAGATACGCAGTATTTT.

This clone was observed at least ten times. V gene TRBV9 combines with J gene TRBJ1-3, with 8 bases aligning to TRBD1. This CDR3 has 16 residues. Trimming removed 0 bases from V and 4 bases from J; junction bases left unmatched: 6. Per germline, CDR1 SGDLS and CDR2 YYNGEE. The CDR3 sequence: CASSVEATGVGNTIYF. DNA for the CDR3: TGTGCCAGCAGCGTAGAGGCGACAGGGGTAGGAAACACCATATATTTT.

This chain connects TRBV30 to TRBJ1-3; D is undetermined. Germline loops: CDR1 GTSNPN, CDR2 SVGIG (reference sequence). The CDR3 covers 13 residues. V was clipped by 6 bases and J by 4 bases, with 13 bases between them. The chain's CDR3 is CACRPFGGNTIYF. The CDR3 bases are TGTGCCTGCAGGCCCTTTGGAGGAAACACCATATATTTT.

The chain is built from TRBV28 and TRBJ2-3; D may be TRBD2 (6 bases). The CDR3 totals 14 residues. Trimming took off 3 bases at V and 3 bases at J, with 10 bases between the two ends. In germline, CDR1 is MDHEN, CDR2 SYDVKM. CDR3 DNA: TGTGCCAGCAGTTTCCCCGCGGGAACAGATACGCAGTATTTT. It translates to CASSFPAGTDTQYF.

The V gene is TRBV30, the J gene TRBJ1-3, with 7 bases aligning to TRBD1. CDR1 is GTSNPN, CDR2 SVGIG, per germline (reference sequence). This CDR3 comprises 13 residues. CDR3 residues: CASTGVGGNTIYF. The CDR3 nucleotides are TGTGCTAGCACAGGGGTGGGTGGAAACACCATATATTTT. Using reference TRBV30 and TRBJ1-3 for the parts outside the CDR3, the full variable domain is SQTIHQWPATLVQPVGSPLSLECTVEGTSNPNLYWYRQAAGRGLQLLFYSVGIGQISSEVPQNLSASRPQDRQFILSSKKLLLSDSGFYLCASTGVGGNTIYFGEGSWLTVV.

The J gene is TRBJ1-5, the V gene TRBV4-2; 7 nucleotides align to TRBD1. The germline V gene has CDR1 LGHNA and CDR2 YNFKEQ. V gave up 4 bases and J gave up 0 bases; unmatched junction bases: 9. The CDR3 runs 17 residues. Here the CDR3 DNA reads TGTGCCAGCAGCCTCCTGGTCGGGACAGTTAGCAATCAGCCCCAGCATTTT. It yields the protein CASSLLVGTVSNQPQHF.

V and J are TRBV5-8 and TRBJ1-6; 11 bases agree with TRBD1. Germline CDR1 reads SGHTS; CDR2 reads YDEGEE. The V and J ends lost 4 bases and 2 bases, in that order; junction bases with no gene match: 5. This CDR3 has 17 amino acids. The CDR3 DNA reads TGTGCCAGCAGCCTGGACAGGGGGCGCACCTATAATTCACCCCTCCACTTT. Translation gives CASSLDRGRTYNSPLHF. The whole variable domain, remainder taken from reference TRBV5-8 and TRBJ1-6, is EAGVTQSPTHLIKTRGQQATLRCSPISGHTSVYWYQQALGLGLQFLLWYDEGEERNRGNFPPRFSGRQFPNYSSELNVNALELEDSALYLCASSLDRGRTYNSPLHFGNGTRLTVT.

Ten or more counts support this clone. The chain carries TRBV3-1 (or the pseudogene TRBV3-2) and TRBJ1-6; no definite D call. Germline CDR1 LGHDT, CDR2 YNNKEL (reference sequence). V was cut by 4 bases and J by 7 bases, with 14 bases left in between. The CDR3 totals 15 residues. This chain's CDR3 is CASSLQYGENSPLHF. The CDR3 region has the DNA TGTGCCAGCAGCCTACAATACGGAGAGAATTCACCCCTCCACTTT.